The 21 T cell receptor beta chains below were found in one sample sequenced in a study of breast tumors, draining lymph nodes, adjacent tissues. TCRdb recomputed calls from the multiplex PCR reads with MiXCR, one row per CDR3 protein. The sample yields 25,000 to 40,000 distinct CDR3 sequences, 63% seen once. Specimen: breast tumor tissue. The receptor source for this set is a female donor with breast cancer. Some clones in this sample may be carry-over from other donors' samples.

This chain uses TRBV14 with TRBJ1-6; 7 bases align to TRBD1. With V trimmed by 5 bases and J by 7 bases, 5 bases remained unmatched. The CDR3 extends over 14 amino acids. Germline assignment: CDR1 SGHDN and CDR2 FVKESK. CDR3 protein: CASSLTGRNSPLHF. Here the CDR3 DNA reads TGTGCCAGCAGCTTGACAGGGCGAAATTCACCCCTCCACTTT.

The gene calls are TRBV9 and TRBJ1-3; the D is unclear. Germline loops: CDR1 SGDLS, CDR2 YYNGEE. With 5 bases removed from V and 0 bases from J, the gap between germline ends came to 18 bases. CDR3 size: 17 residues. The CDR3 sequence: CASSELGGRSSGNTIYF. CDR3 sequence (DNA): TGTGCCAGCAGTGAACTTGGAGGCCGAAGCTCTGGAAACACCATATATTTT.

This clonotype appeared a single time. The chain combines TRBV7-2 with TRBJ1-2; D uncertain. This CDR3 has 14 amino acids. Germline V gene sequence: CDR1 SGHTA, CDR2 FQGNSA. Trimming took off 5 bases at V and 2 bases at J, with 12 bases between the two ends. The DNA for the CDR3 is TGTGCCAGCAGCCGAGGGCAACTAAACTATGGCTACACCTTC. It is translated as CASSRGQLNYGYTF.

The sample holds many counts of this clonotype. At one end the junction does not follow the germline gene, possibly because of a read error. The rearrangement joins TRBV6-5 to TRBJ1-3; unclear D gene. Germline CDR1 is MNHEY and CDR2 is SVGAGI. This CDR3 has 14 residues. CDR3 sequence reads: CASSHSTTGNTIYF. The CDR3 coding sequence is TGTGCCAGCAGTCACTCCACCACTGGAAACACCATATATTTT.

This clonotype has at least ten counts. The V and J genes are TRBV5-1 and TRBJ1-3; TRBD1 matches at 7 bases. Germline values: CDR1 SGHRS, CDR2 YFSETQ. This CDR3 contains 16 residues. With 4 bases clipped from V and 0 bases from J, the junction kept 7 bases outside the gene matches. This CDR3 reads CASSHGQAGSGNTIYF. In DNA form, the CDR3 reads TGCGCCAGCAGCCACGGACAGGCTGGCTCTGGAAACACCATATATTTT.

Many counts were recorded for this clonotype. The CDR3 bases are TGCAGTGCTAGGGGCTTCGCGCGGCAAGAGACCCAGTACTTC. Translated: CSARGFARQETQYF. V gene TRBV20-1 combines with J gene TRBJ2-5, with no clear D. V gave up 3 bases and J gave up 2 bases, with 13 bases separating them. There are 14 residues in the CDR3. Germline V gene data show CDR1 as DFQATT and CDR2 as SNEGSKA (reference sequence).

The chain couples TRBV5-1 to TRBJ1-2; D ambiguous. V was clipped by 4 bases and J by 1 base, with 8 bases between them. Per the germline V gene, CDR1 is SGHRS and CDR2 is YFSETQ. The CDR3 runs 13 residues. The CDR3 sequence: CASSHNLNYGYTF. Here the CDR3 DNA reads TGCGCCAGCAGCCATAATCTTAACTATGGCTACACCTTC.

The rearrangement uses TRBV20-1 and TRBJ1-5, with D tentatively TRBD1 (5 bases). The CDR3 sequence is 15 residues long. Germline CDR1 is DFQATT and CDR2 is SNEGSKA (reference sequence). The V and J ends lost 0 bases and 6 bases respectively, with 15 bases between them. The CDR3 region has the DNA TGCAGTGCTAGAGATGGGAGATCAGGGAGTCAGCCCCAGCATTTT. Translated, it gives CSARDGRSGSQPQHF.

The CDR3 nucleotides read TGTGCCACCAGCAGGGTTTCACAGGGAAATGGCTACACCTTC. Its translation is CATSRVSQGNGYTF. The chain combines TRBV15 with TRBJ1-2; D perhaps matches TRBD1 (6 bases). The CDR3 extends over 14 amino acids. Germline values: CDR1 LNHNV, CDR2 YYDKDF (reference sequence). V was shortened by 3 bases and J by 6 bases, with 14 bases between the two germline ends.

The CDR3 nucleotides read TGTGCCAGCAGCGCGACTACAGGGGGCAATGAGCAGTTCTTC. It codes for CASSATTGGNEQFF. This chain uses TRBV11-3 with TRBJ2-1, with 8 bases lining up with TRBD1. The trim removed 5 bases at V and 6 bases at J, leaving 6 bases unmatched. Germline V gene lookup returns CDR1 SGHNT and CDR2 YENEEA. CDR3 size: 14 residues.

This clonotype was seen just once. This rearrangement joins TRBV11-2 to TRBJ2-7, with D perhaps matching TRBD2 (6 bases). Germline-derived CDR1 and CDR2 are SGHAT and FQNNGV. The CDR3 is 17 residues long. V was pared by 4 bases and J by 4 bases, with 23 bases between. This CDR3 reads CASSSTEGWEAMYEQYF. CDR3 nucleotide sequence: TGTGCCAGCAGCTCCACTGAGGGGTGGGAGGCCATGTACGAGCAGTACTTC.

The chain carries TRBV10-3 and TRBJ2-1, with D possibly being TRBD2 (5 bases). CDR3 length equals 16 residues. Per the germline V gene, CDR1 is ENHRY and CDR2 is SYGVKD. V dropped 7 bases and J dropped 5 bases, with 21 bases sitting between them. This CDR3 is CAIKGAGPLLHNEQFF. DNA of the CDR3: TGTGCCATCAAAGGTGCGGGCCCCCTACTACACAATGAGCAGTTCTTC.

The chain carries TRBV24-1 and TRBJ2-7; 9 bases are shared with TRBD2. Germline V CDR1 and CDR2: KGHDR, SFDVKD. The CDR3 runs 18 residues. V lost 0 bases and J lost 5; bases outside the gene matches: 13. This CDR3 reads CATSDLLPGVAGVDEQYF. The CDR3, as DNA: TGTGCCACCAGTGATTTGCTCCCCGGGGTAGCGGGAGTCGACGAGCAGTACTTC.

This sequence joins TRBV6-4 and TRBJ2-7, with 10 nucleotides matching TRBD1. Losses at the gene ends were 0 bases for V and 7 bases for J; bases not matched to a gene: 6. Germline V gives CDR1 MRHNA, CDR2 SNTAGT. The CDR3 runs 15 residues. The DNA of the CDR3 is TGTGCCAGCAGTGACTCTAGACAGGGGGCGCGGGAGCAGTACTTC. Its translation is CASSDSRQGAREQYF.

The chain carries TRBV6-1 and TRBJ2-6; D perhaps matches TRBD1 (6 bases). The CDR3 sequence is 15 residues long. Trimming removed 8 bases from V and 2 bases from J, with 13 bases in between. Germline V lookup: CDR1 MNHNS, CDR2 SASEGT. The CDR3, as DNA: TGTGCCAGCGTTCCGGACAGACCTGGGGCCAACGTCCTGACTTTC. Translation gives CASVPDRPGANVLTF.

The rearrangement links TRBV5-6 to TRBJ2-5, with D tentatively TRBD1 (5 bases). Germline values: CDR1 SGHDT, CDR2 YYEEEE. This CDR3 contains 15 residues. Trimming stripped 1 base from V and 3 bases from J, with 13 bases between. The CDR3 loop is CASSLLQALKETQYF. For the CDR3, the DNA is TGTGCCAGCAGCTTGCTACAGGCTCTAAAAGAGACCCAGTACTTC.

The table lists this clonotype with many counts. A much more abundant neighbour one base away suggests this may be a read error. V usage is TRBV5-8 and J usage is TRBJ2-5, with 9 bases fitting TRBD1. J lost 5 bases, V lost 4 bases, and 3 bases had no gene match. The germline gives CDR1 SGHTS, CDR2 YDEGEE. The CDR3 loop spans 13 amino acids. The CDR3 region is CASSNRGPETQYF. In nucleotides, the CDR3 is TGTGCCAGCAGCAACAGGGGGCCGGAGACCCAGTACTTC. Full variable domain (rest looked up from reference TRBV5-8 and TRBJ2-5): EAGVTQSPTHLIKTRGQQATLRCSPISGHTSVYWYQQALGLGLQFLLWYDEGEERNRGNFPPRFSGRQFPNYSSELNVNALELEDSALYLCASSNRGPETQYFGPGTRLLVL.

For this clonotype: The limits of the CDR3 on the DNA are not certain, so only TCRdb's listed CDR3 is given. This chain uses TRBV12-3 or TRBV12-4 with TRBJ2-7; whether TRBD1, the table's D call, matches the DNA was not checked. 24 amino acids form the CDR3, both terminal residues included. CDR3 protein: CASSLKANYGYTFGSGTITYEQYF.

V is TRBV29-1 and J is TRBJ1-4, with TRBD1 matching over 7 bases. Looked up from germline, CDR1 is SQVTM and CDR2 is ANQGSEA. The trim removed 6 bases at V and 8 bases at J, leaving 9 bases unmatched. The CDR3 sequence is 13 residues long. The CDR3 sequence: CSVNRDRGEKLFF. Written as DNA, the CDR3 is TGCAGCGTAAACCGGGACAGAGGAGAAAAACTGTTTTTT. Full variable domain (remainder filled in from reference TRBV29-1 and TRBJ1-4): SAVISQKPSRDICQRGTSLTIQCQVDSQVTMMFWYRQQPGQSLTLIATANQGSEATYESGFVIDKFPISRPNLTFSTLTVSNMSPEDSSIYLCSVNRDRGEKLFFGSGTQLSVL.

This clonotype is classed as medium-sized. V and J are TRBV15 and TRBJ2-1; 7 positions match TRBD2. J was trimmed by 4 bases and V by 2 bases; bases with no gene match: 11. This CDR3 spans 17 amino acids. Germline V gene sequence: CDR1 LNHNV, CDR2 YYDKDF (reference sequence). The CDR3 sequence: CATSRTRSGIAYNEQFF. The CDR3 DNA sequence: TGTGCCACCAGCAGAACTCGAAGCGGGATCGCTTACAATGAGCAGTTCTTC.

By frequency in the sample, this clonotype is medium-sized. This chain connects TRBV6-1 to TRBJ2-1, with TRBD2 identical over 11 bases. Trimming cost V 4 bases and J 4 bases; bases outside gene matches: 6. This CDR3 has 16 residues. The V gene's germline CDR1 is MNHNS and CDR2 SASEGT. CDR3 bases: TGTGCCAGCAGTGCGCCCGGGACTAGCGGTTACAATGAGCAGTTCTTC. Protein: CASSAPGTSGYNEQFF.